This entry lists 29 T cell receptor beta chains sequenced from one sample in a study of blood T cell repertoires in COVID-19. Here immunoSEQ multiplex PCR was the method, and the copy in TCRdb shows in-frame clones only, minus some. The data contain roughly 700,000 clones, around 89% of them singletons. Sample: peripheral blood. The origin of the receptors is a woman in her late teens or twenties with acute or convalescent COVID-19.

V and J are TRBV24-1 and TRBJ1-2; 9 bases are a match to TRBD1. The CDR3 is made up of 13 amino acids. V lost 7 bases, J lost 8 bases, and 7 bases stayed unmatched. In germline, CDR1 is KGHDR, CDR2 SFDVKD. CDR3 nucleotides: TGTGCCACCAGCGGGACAGGGTTGAACGGCTACACCTTC. The encoded protein is CATSGTGLNGYTF.

V usage is TRBV4-3 and J usage is TRBJ2-7; TRBD2 matches 13 bases. CDR1 is LGHNA, CDR2 YSLEER, per germline. After removal of 0 bases from V and 11 bases from J, the junction contained 7 bases not matched to a gene. The CDR3 loop spans 15 amino acids. The CDR3 nucleotides read TGCGCCAGCAGCCAAGATGAGACTAGCGGGGGGCCCAAGTACTTC. This encodes CASSQDETSGGPKYF.

The chain employs TRBV6-5 and TRBJ2-4, with 7 bases that match TRBD1. CDR1 MNHEY and CDR2 SVGAGI come from the germline V gene. With V trimmed by 8 bases and J by 7 bases, 8 bases remained unmatched. The CDR3 loop spans 13 amino acids. The CDR3 sequence is CASSGQAGNIQYF. CDR3 sequence (DNA): TGTGCCAGCTCAGGACAGGCGGGTAACATTCAGTACTTC.

This clone occurred once. V gene TRBV23-1 combines with J gene TRBJ1-2; D uncertain. TRBV23-1 falls under the ORF class, with uncertain function. This CDR3 region has 14 residues. The V and J ends lost 0 bases and 4 bases respectively, with 9 bases between them. Here the CDR3 reads CASSQSGCGYGYTF. In DNA form, the CDR3 reads TGCGCCAGCAGTCAATCTGGGTGCGGCTATGGCTACACCTTC.

The chain links TRBV9 to TRBJ1-2; 10 bases map to TRBD1. V dropped 3 bases and J dropped 7; count of bases not matched to a gene: 6. The CDR3 loop spans 14 amino acids. CDR1 and CDR2 (germline): SGDLS, YYNGEE. CDR3 DNA: TGTGCCAGCAGCGCACCGGGACAGGGGTCTGGCTACACCTTC. This translates into CASSAPGQGSGYTF. The complete variable domain, with remaining parts taken from reference TRBV9 and TRBJ1-2, reads DSGVTQTPKHLITATGQRVTLRCSPRSGDLSVYWYQQSLDQGLQFLIQYYNGEERAKGNILERFSAQQFPDLHSELNLSSLELGDSALYFCASSAPGQGSGYTFGSGTRLTVV.

The V call is TRBV14, the J call TRBJ2-5; D perhaps matches TRBD1 (6 bases). V was cut by 1 base and J by 5 bases, with 17 bases left in between. Germline lookup yields CDR1 SGHDN and CDR2 FVKESK. CDR3 length: 16 amino acids. CDR3 nucleotide sequence: TGTGCCAGCAGCCAAGGGAGACAGGCATTATGGGAGACCCAGTACTTC. Its translation: CASSQGRQALWETQYF.

This chain links TRBV9 with TRBJ2-1; 9 nucleotides match TRBD2. Germline trimming cut 0 bases from V and 3 bases from J; bases unmatched to any gene: 1. The CDR3 runs to 15 residues. Germline V gene data show CDR1 as SGDLS and CDR2 as YYNGEE. The CDR3 spells CASSVGRGGYNEQFF. The CDR3 region has the DNA TGTGCCAGCAGCGTAGGGCGGGGGGGCTACAATGAGCAGTTCTTC.

The chain combines TRBV15 with TRBJ2-7, with a possible D match to TRBD1 (5 bases). V was shortened by 0 bases and J by 2 bases, with 11 bases between the two germline ends. Germline-derived CDR1 and CDR2 are LNHNV and YYDKDF (reference sequence). The CDR3 extends over 15 amino acids. CDR3 in DNA: TGTGCCACCAGCAGAGATAGGGGTGGCCCCTACGAGCAGTACTTC. It yields the protein CATSRDRGGPYEQYF.

The CDR3 is CASSRDRGADTQYF. The CDR3 DNA follows: TGTGCCAGTAGTAGAGACAGGGGTGCAGATACGCAGTATTTT. This chain joins TRBV19 and TRBJ2-3; 8 nucleotides align to TRBD1. The CDR3 loop spans 14 amino acids. Germline CDR1 is LNHDA and CDR2 is SQIVND (reference sequence). With 4 bases clipped from V and 4 bases from J, the junction kept 4 bases outside the gene matches.

The chain joins TRBV10-3 to TRBJ2-7, with 11 nucleotides matching TRBD2. This CDR3 is built from 17 residues. Germline CDR1 reads ENHRY; CDR2 reads SYGVKD. J gave up 3 bases and V 3 bases, and 10 bases lay outside the gene matches. The CDR3 nucleotides read TGTGCCATCAGTGACCTTAGACTAGCGGGGAAGGACTACGAGCAGTACTTC. Residues: CAISDLRLAGKDYEQYF.

The rearrangement uses TRBV7-8 and TRBJ1-2, with TRBD1 matching over 9 bases. J lost 7 bases, V lost 4 bases, and 13 bases had no gene match. Per the germline V gene, CDR1 is SGHVS and CDR2 is FQNEAQ. CDR3 length: 16 residues. In DNA, the CDR3 is TGTGCCAGCAGCTCACACTTCACAGGGGGCGCGATTGGCTACACCTTC. It yields the protein CASSSHFTGGAIGYTF.

The count of this clone is one. DNA of the CDR3: TGTGCCAGCTCAACTACCGGGACACCCGCACCCCTCCACTTT. It encodes CASSTTGTPAPLHF. The chain joins TRBV18 to TRBJ1-6, with a tentative D call TRBD1 (6 bases). The germline gives CDR1 KGHSH, CDR2 LQKENI. V lost 5 bases to trimming and J lost 11 bases, with 16 bases between them. CDR3 length equals 14 residues.

This clone was seen a few times. This sequence joins TRBV9 and TRBJ2-7; TRBD2 matches at 11 bases. The CDR3 sequence is 17 residues long. Trimming took 3 bases from V and 3 from J; bases not matched to a gene: 11. From germline, CDR1 is SGDLS and CDR2 YYNGEE. As DNA, the CDR3 is TGTGCCAGCAGCGGCCAGGGGGGGACTAGCGGTTACTACGAGCAGTACTTC. It codes for CASSGQGGTSGYYEQYF. Full variable domain (rest looked up from reference TRBV9 and TRBJ2-7): DSGVTQTPKHLITATGQRVTLRCSPRSGDLSVYWYQQSLDQGLQFLIQYYNGEERAKGNILERFSAQQFPDLHSELNLSSLELGDSALYFCASSGQGGTSGYYEQYFGPGTRLTVT.

This chain joins TRBV5-1 and TRBJ2-2; 14 bases are shared with TRBD2. The CDR3 totals 20 residues. V lost 5 bases and J lost 2; bases outside the gene matches: 14. CDR1 SGHRS and CDR2 YFSETQ come from the germline V gene. The CDR3 loop is CASRKPPSTSGGGNTGELFF. The CDR3 bases are TGCGCCAGCAGAAAGCCCCCCTCGACTAGCGGGGGGGGAAACACCGGGGAGCTGTTTTTT.

The chain uses TRBV5-1 and TRBJ1-6, with D maybe TRBD1 (6 bases). V was pared by 0 bases and J by 9 bases, with 13 bases between. Germline loops: CDR1 SGHRS, CDR2 YFSETQ. The CDR3 extends over 15 amino acids. CDR3: CASSLGGQGSSPLHF. The CDR3 nucleotides are TGCGCCAGCAGCTTGGGGGGGCAGGGGAGTTCACCCCTCCACTTT.

The rearrangement links TRBV5-1 to TRBJ2-2; 11 bases are a match to TRBD2. J was trimmed by 0 bases and V by 5 bases; bases with no gene match: 3. The CDR3 has 16 amino acids. Germline assignment: CDR1 SGHRS and CDR2 YFSETQ. The CDR3 sequence: CASRPSGGSNTGELFF. The CDR3, as DNA: TGCGCCAGCAGGCCTAGCGGGGGGTCGAACACCGGGGAGCTGTTTTTT.

The chain is built from TRBV4-1 and TRBJ1-6; a weak D match, TRBD1 (5 bases). The CDR3 extends over 16 amino acids. CDR1 and CDR2 (germline): MGHRA, YSYEKL. The germline V and J ends were trimmed by 1 base and 0 bases, with 7 bases remaining between them. CDR3 sequence reads: CASSQAGGSYNSPLHF. As DNA, the CDR3 is TGCGCCAGCAGCCAAGCCGGGGGCTCCTATAATTCACCCCTCCACTTT.

V gene TRBV6-2 or TRBV6-3 combines with J gene TRBJ2-2, with a weak D call TRBD2 (5 bases). The CDR3 has 17 amino acids. The germline V gene encodes CDR1 MNHEY and CDR2 SVGEGT. V gave up 2 bases and J gave up 2 bases, with 15 bases separating them. CDR3 nucleotides: TGTGCCAGCAGTTACACCGGGAAAGACCTTAACACCGGGGAGCTGTTTTTT. Translated, it gives CASSYTGKDLNTGELFF.

The chain couples TRBV5-8 to TRBJ1-2; possibly TRBD1 for D (6 bases). Germline V gene lookup returns CDR1 SGHTS and CDR2 YDEGEE. The V end lost 4 bases, the J end lost 4 bases, and 17 bases lay between the germline ends. The CDR3 sequence is 15 residues long. The DNA of the CDR3 is TGTGCCAGCAGCAAAACCGTGACAGGAACCTATGGCTACACCTTC. It specifies CASSKTVTGTYGYTF.

This chain joins TRBV10-3 and TRBJ1-5; D is undetermined. The germline CDR1 and CDR2 sequences are ENHRY and SYGVKD. With 10 bases removed from V and 9 bases from J, the gap between germline ends came to 10 bases. The CDR3 length is 10 residues. CDR3: CATRTGPQHF. As DNA, the CDR3 is TGTGCCACCCGAACTGGGCCCCAGCATTTT.

The V and J genes are TRBV4-1 and TRBJ1-1; 8 positions match TRBD1. The CDR3 has 16 amino acids. V trimming: 2 bases; J trimming: 5 bases; junction bases outside the gene matches: 10. Looked up from germline, CDR1 is MGHRA and CDR2 is YSYEKL. Written as DNA, the CDR3 is TGCGCCAGCAGCCAAACTACGGACAGGGCGGTGACTGAAGCTTTCTTT. As protein: CASSQTTDRAVTEAFF.

The chain joins TRBV27 to TRBJ1-2; TRBD1 aligns across 8 bases. Looked up from germline, CDR1 is MNHEY and CDR2 is SMNVEV (reference sequence). V lost 3 bases, J lost 3 bases, and 12 bases stayed unmatched. CDR3 length equals 17 residues. CDR3 DNA sequence: TGTGCCAGCAGTTTTACACGTCCAGGGGGCCTCTACTATGGCTACACCTTC. Translated: CASSFTRPGGLYYGYTF.

This sequence joins TRBV6-1 and TRBJ2-7; 10 positions match TRBD2. Per germline, CDR1 MNHNS and CDR2 SASEGT. V lost 4 bases to trimming and J lost 3 bases; unmatched junction nucleotides: 18. This CDR3 comprises 19 residues. The CDR3 bases are TGTGCCAGCAGTGTCGGTGGGCTAGCGGGGGTGTGGAAACACTACGAGCAGTACTTC. Residues: CASSVGGLAGVWKHYEQYF.

J is TRBJ1-1 and V is TRBV29-1; D gene ambiguous. CDR3 length equals 14 residues. With 3 bases removed from V and 1 base from J, the gap between germline ends came to 12 bases. CDR1 SQVTM and CDR2 ANQGSEA come from the germline V gene. The CDR3, as DNA: TGCAGCGTTGACCACAGCCTAAAGAACACTGAAGCTTTCTTT. It yields the protein CSVDHSLKNTEAFF.

This clone was picked up one time. This rearrangement joins TRBV2 to TRBJ1-3; the D gene is possibly TRBD1 (6 bases). Germline V lookup: CDR1 SNHLY, CDR2 FYNNEI. This CDR3 is built from 19 residues. Between the trimmed V and J ends, which lost 4 bases and 4 bases, there was a span of 26 bases. The CDR3 nucleotides are TGTGCCAGCAGTGTTTTCTTTGGGACACCTTCTCTCCACGGAAACACCATATATTTT. It translates to CASSVFFGTPSLHGNTIYF.

The V call is TRBV12-5, the J call TRBJ2-3, with D possibly matching TRBD2 (7 bases). V lost 6 bases and J lost 4, with 26 bases in between. The germline gives CDR1 LGHNT, CDR2 FRNRAP. The CDR3 has 18 residues. CDR3 in DNA: TGTGCTAGTGGAAGAGGGAGGGGGGACCGGATTAAGGCAGATACGCAGTATTTT. Translation gives CASGRGRGDRIKADTQYF.

This chain joins TRBV7-9 and TRBJ1-2; weak D call: TRBD1 (5 bases). Germline V gene lookup returns CDR1 SEHNR and CDR2 FQNEAQ (reference sequence). The CDR3 contains 12 residues. With 6 bases removed from V and 5 bases from J, the gap between germline ends came to 10 bases. CDR3 sequence reads: CASSPSGYGYTF. DNA for the CDR3: TGTGCCAGCAGTCCTTCAGGGTATGGCTACACCTTC.

The chain has TRBV6-1 and TRBJ1-2; no reliable D call. The germline gives CDR1 MNHNS, CDR2 SASEGT. Deletions cut 2 bases from V and 4 bases from J, with 11 bases between. This CDR3 spans 14 amino acids. CDR3 bases: TGTGCCAGCAGTGAATTAGGCGGAGGCTATGGCTACACCTTC. This codes for CASSELGGGYGYTF.

Note on this clone: Distinct nucleotide sequences in the sample also encode this CDR3. The chain combines TRBV5-4 with TRBJ1-1, with TRBD1 as a possible D gene (6 bases). Trimming stripped 2 bases from V and 8 bases from J, with 10 bases between. The CDR3 is 12 residues long. The germline V gene encodes CDR1 SGHNT and CDR2 YYREEE (reference sequence). The DNA of the CDR3 is TGTGCCAGCAGCTTCGGGGGGGGCGAAGCTTTCTTT. Protein: CASSFGGGEAFF.